What follows is one TCR beta chain and its context. Original processing notes: Researchers report that nucleated cell counts were estimated from reference gene primer amplification. The protocol was immunoSEQ multiplex PCR, while the TCRdb copy is restricted to in-frame clones and leaves out a portion. V and J calls and clone size come straight from that table; D and trimming were deduced from the DNA. This sample carries about 150,000 clones, 70% to 85% of them seen once, and the ten largest clones take approximately 0.6%. The Seattle patients joined while their infection was active and were tracked longitudinally afterward. The ends were cut back, 1 base at V and 2 bases at J, with 6 bases in the middle. This CDR3 spans 13 amino acids. Germline V gene lookup returns CDR1 SGDLS and CDR2 YYNGEE. This sample was taken from a study of blood T cell repertoires in COVID-19. Across the study: Spain, Italy and the United States supplied samples that represented acute and convalescent COVID-19. T cells, B-cell-depleted T cells, or PBMCs supplied cDNA or gDNA.

Sample: peripheral blood. The receptor was isolated from a man in his sixties with COVID-19, enrolled during active disease. The rearrangement links TRBV9 to TRBJ1-1; D call uncertain. This chain's CDR3 is CASSVRENTEAFF. In nucleotides, the CDR3 is TGTGCCAGCAGCGTACGGGAAAACACTGAAGCTTTCTTT.